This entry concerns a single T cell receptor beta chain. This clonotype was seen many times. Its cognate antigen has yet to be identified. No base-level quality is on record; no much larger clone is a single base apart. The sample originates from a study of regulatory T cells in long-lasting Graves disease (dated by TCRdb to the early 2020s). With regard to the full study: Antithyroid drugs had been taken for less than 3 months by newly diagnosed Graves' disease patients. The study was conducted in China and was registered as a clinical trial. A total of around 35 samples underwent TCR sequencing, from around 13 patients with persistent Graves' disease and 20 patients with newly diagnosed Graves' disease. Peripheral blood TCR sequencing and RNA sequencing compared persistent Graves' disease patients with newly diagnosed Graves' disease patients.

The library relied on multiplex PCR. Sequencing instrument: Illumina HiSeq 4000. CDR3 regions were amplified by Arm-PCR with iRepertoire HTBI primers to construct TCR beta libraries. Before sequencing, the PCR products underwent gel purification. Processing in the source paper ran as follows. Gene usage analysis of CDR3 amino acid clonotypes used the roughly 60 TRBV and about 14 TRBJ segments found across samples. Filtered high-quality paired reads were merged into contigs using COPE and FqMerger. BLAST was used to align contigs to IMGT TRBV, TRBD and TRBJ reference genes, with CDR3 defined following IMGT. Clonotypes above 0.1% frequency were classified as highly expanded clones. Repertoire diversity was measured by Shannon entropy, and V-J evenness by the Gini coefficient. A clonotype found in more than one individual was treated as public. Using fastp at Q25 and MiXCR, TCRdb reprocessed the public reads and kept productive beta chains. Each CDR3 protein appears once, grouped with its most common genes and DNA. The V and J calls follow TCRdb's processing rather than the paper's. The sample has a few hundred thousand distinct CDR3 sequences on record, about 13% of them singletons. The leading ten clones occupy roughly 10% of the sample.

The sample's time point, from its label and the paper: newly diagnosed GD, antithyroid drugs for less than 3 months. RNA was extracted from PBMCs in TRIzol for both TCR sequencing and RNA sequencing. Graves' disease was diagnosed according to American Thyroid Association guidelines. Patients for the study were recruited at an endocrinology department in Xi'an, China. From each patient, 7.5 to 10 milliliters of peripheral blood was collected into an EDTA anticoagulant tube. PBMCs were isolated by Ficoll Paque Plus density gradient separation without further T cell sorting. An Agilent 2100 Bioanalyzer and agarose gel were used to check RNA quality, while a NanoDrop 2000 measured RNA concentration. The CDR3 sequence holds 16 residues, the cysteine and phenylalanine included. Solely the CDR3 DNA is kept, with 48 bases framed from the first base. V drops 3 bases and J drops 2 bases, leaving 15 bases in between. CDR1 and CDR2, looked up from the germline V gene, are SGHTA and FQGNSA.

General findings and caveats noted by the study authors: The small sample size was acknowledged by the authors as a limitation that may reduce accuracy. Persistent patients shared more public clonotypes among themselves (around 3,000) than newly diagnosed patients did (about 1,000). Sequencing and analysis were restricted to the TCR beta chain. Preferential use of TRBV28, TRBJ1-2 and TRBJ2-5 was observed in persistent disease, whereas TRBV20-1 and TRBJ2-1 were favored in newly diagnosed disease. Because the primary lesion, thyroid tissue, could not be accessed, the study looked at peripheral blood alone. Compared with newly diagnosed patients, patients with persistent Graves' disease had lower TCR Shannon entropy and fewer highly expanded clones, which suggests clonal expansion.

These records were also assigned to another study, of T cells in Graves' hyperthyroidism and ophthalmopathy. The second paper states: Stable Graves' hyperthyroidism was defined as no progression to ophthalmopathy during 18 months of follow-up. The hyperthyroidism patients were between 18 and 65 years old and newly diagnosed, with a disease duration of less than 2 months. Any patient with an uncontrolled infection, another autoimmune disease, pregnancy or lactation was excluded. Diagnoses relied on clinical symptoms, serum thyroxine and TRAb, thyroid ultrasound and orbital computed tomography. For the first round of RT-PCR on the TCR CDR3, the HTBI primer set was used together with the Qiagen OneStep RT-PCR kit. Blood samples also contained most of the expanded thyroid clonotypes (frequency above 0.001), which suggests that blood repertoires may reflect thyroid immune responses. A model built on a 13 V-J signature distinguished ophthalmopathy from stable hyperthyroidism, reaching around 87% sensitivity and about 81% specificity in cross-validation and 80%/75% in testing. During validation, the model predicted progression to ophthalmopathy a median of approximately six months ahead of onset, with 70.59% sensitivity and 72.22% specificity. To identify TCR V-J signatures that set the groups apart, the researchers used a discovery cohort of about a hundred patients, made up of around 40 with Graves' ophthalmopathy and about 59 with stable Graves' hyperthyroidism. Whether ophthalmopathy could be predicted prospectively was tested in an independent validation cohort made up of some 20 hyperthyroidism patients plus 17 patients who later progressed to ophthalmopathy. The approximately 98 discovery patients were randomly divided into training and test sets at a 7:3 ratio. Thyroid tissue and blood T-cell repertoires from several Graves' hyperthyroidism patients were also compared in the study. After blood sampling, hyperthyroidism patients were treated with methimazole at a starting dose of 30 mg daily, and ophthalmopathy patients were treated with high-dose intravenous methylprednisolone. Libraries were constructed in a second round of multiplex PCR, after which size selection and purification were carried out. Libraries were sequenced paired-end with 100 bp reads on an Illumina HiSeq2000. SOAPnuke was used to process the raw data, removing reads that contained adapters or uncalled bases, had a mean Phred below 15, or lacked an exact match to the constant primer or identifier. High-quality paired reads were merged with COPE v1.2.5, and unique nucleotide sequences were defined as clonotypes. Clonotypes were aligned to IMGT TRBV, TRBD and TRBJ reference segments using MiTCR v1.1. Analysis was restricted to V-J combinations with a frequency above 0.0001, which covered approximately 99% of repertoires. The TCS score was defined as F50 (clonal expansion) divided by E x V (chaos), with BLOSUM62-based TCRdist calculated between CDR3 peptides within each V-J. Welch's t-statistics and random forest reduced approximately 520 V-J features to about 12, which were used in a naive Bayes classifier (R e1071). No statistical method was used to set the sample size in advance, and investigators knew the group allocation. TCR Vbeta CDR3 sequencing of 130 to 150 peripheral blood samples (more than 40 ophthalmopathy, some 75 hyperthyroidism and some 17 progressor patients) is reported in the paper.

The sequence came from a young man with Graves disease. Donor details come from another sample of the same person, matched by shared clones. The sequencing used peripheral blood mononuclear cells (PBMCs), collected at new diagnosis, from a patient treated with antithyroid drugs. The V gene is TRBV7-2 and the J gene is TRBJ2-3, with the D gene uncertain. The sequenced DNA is TGTGCCAGCAGCTTCCCGTGGAGCAGAGACACAGATACGCAGTATTTT. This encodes CASSFPWSRDTDTQYF.